This T cell receptor beta chain comes out of a study of PD-L1 blockade in urothelial cancer. Study at large: It was in 2014 that patients started atezolizumab at 1,200 mg intravenously every 3 weeks.

Study-wide results and limits: Durable benefit was linked to greater 3-week expansion of tumor-associated blood clones.

Comment on this clone: Its matching antigen is unknown.

Time point reported: pretreatment peripheral blood. Each patient's cancer was a locally advanced or metastatic urothelial carcinoma. This CDR3 comprises 16 residues. Trimming took 2 bases from V and 3 from J, leaving 18 bases between them. Germline loops: CDR1 SGHDT, CDR2 YYEEEE. The data were produced by immunoSEQ multiplex PCR, yet TCRdb's version contains in-frame clones alone and is incomplete. The repertoire holds roughly 50,000 clones, with around 74% as singletons. The sequencing here drew on PBMCs, taken around atezolizumab (anti-PD-L1) treatment. This receptor was taken from a man in his 70s with urothelial cancer. The chain employs TRBV5-6 and TRBJ2-7, with a weak D call TRBD2 (6 bases). The CDR3 coding sequence is TGTGCCAGCAGCTTCGATACAGGCTTCGGGGGCTACGAGCAGTACTTC. This codes for CASSFDTGFGGYEQYF.